A selection of T cell receptor beta chains follows, all from one sample in a study of T cell changes during pregnancy in multiple sclerosis. The protocol was immunoSEQ multiplex PCR, while the TCRdb copy is restricted to in-frame clones and leaves out a portion. The data contain tens of thousands of clones, over 90% of them singletons. Sequencing was performed on CD8+ T cells from peripheral blood mononuclear cells, taken in the third trimester of pregnancy. Receptor source: a female donor with multiple sclerosis, enrolled in a pregnancy study. The CDR3 runs from the conserved cysteine through the conserved F or W. Fields, in order: CDR3 protein, V gene, J gene.

CDR3aa: CASSIAAGVANEQYF
v_gene: TRBV19
j_gene: TRBJ2-7

CDR3aa: CASRVRGSDEQYF
v_gene: TRBV19
j_gene: TRBJ2-7

CDR3aa: CASSLKGSGTYNEQFF
v_gene: TRBV27
j_gene: TRBJ2-1

CDR3aa: CASSVEADSLGYTF
v_gene: TRBV9
j_gene: TRBJ1-2

CDR3aa: CASSFGTSPRTDTQYF
v_gene: TRBV7-2
j_gene: TRBJ2-3

CDR3aa: CASSAAATSGIYNEQFF
v_gene: TRBV9
j_gene: TRBJ2-1

CDR3aa: CASSQDTDLYEQYF
v_gene: TRBV7-8
j_gene: TRBJ2-7

CDR3aa: CASSDTRGSTDTQYF
v_gene: TRBV7-9
j_gene: TRBJ2-3

CDR3aa: CASTPAWDPGPTGWEQYF
v_gene: TRBV28
j_gene: TRBJ2-7

CDR3aa: CASSSTTSGSAYEQYF
v_gene: TRBV6-5
j_gene: TRBJ2-7

CDR3aa: CASKAGSYTEAFF
v_gene: TRBV6-1
j_gene: TRBJ1-1

CDR3aa: CASSSPGLADEQFF
v_gene: TRBV27
j_gene: TRBJ2-1

CDR3aa: CASSVTGGYDEQYF
v_gene: TRBV9
j_gene: TRBJ2-7